This T cell receptor (beta chain) was identified during a study of blood T cell repertoires in COVID-19 (dated by TCRdb to about 2020). For the study in its entirety: Samples from collaborators originated in the United States, Italy and Spain and spanned both the acute and convalescent phases of COVID-19. The samples were drawn from the first 160 participants of the ongoing ImmuneRACE study and from 1,254 subjects provided by 6 global collaborators. Where HLA class I and class II types were available, the types were taken from metadata supplied by the sample provider, not from assay-based typing. The repertoires were made available in a free public database intended to serve as a resource for research on the immune response to SARS-CoV-2. The material from the prospective study consisted of cDNA or gDNA derived from T cells, B-cell-depleted T cells, or PBMCs. Sample metadata almost always included a de-identified subject ID, COVID-19 status, age in years and sex. Subjects who had been exposed to COVID-19, were actively infected with it, or had recovered from it provided the deeply sampled blood TCRbeta repertoires that made up the dataset. Here is what the overall study found, with its caveats: How much clinical and demographic metadata was included differed by source and by participant, and the metadata was provided uncurated.

Collaborating institutions collected whole blood in K2EDTA tubes following their own protocols. Collaborator samples were shipped for TCRbeta analysis as frozen whole blood, isolated PBMCs, or DNA extracted from either sample type. The immunoSEQ Assay, a bias-controlled multiplex PCR, was used to amplify TCRbeta CDR3 regions from genomic DNA. On the authors' methods: Within the assay, amplification of reference gene primers was used to estimate how many nucleated cells each sample contained. To quantify the absolute abundance of each unique TCRbeta CDR3 rearrangement, sequence reads were collapsed and filtered. Productive Simpson clonality was computed per sample as the square root of Simpson's diversity index over productive rearrangements. Held by TCRdb, this immuneACCESS table contains in-frame sequences only and omits some clones. Under half of the omission traces to an unresolved V gene where checked; the cause of the rest is unknown. The V and J calls and clone size come from that table; D and trimming were worked out from the DNA. The sample data list fewer than 70,000 clones, and approximately 78% of these were observed just once. The top ten clonotypes cover 9.7% of the sample.

Per the germline V gene, SQVTM is the CDR1 and ANQGSEA is the CDR2. The CDR3 holds 15 amino acids from the cysteine to the phenylalanine. Only the CDR3 DNA is retained, 45 bases long and in frame from the first base. Relative to germline, V is 6 bases shorter and J is 6 bases shorter, with 20 bases between their ends. To note about this clone: The antigen it recognizes is unknown. No qualities accompany the bases; no much larger clone lies one base away.

The chain is encoded by TRBV29-1 joined to TRBJ2-2; tentative D gene TRBD2, with 5 bases matching. This sequence originates from a woman older than 75 with acute or convalescent COVID-19. Sequencing input: peripheral blood. The sequence in DNA is TGCAGCGTCCCTGCCCTAGCAGCTGGGGCCGGGGAGCTGTTTTTT. Its coded protein is CSVPALAAGAGELFF.